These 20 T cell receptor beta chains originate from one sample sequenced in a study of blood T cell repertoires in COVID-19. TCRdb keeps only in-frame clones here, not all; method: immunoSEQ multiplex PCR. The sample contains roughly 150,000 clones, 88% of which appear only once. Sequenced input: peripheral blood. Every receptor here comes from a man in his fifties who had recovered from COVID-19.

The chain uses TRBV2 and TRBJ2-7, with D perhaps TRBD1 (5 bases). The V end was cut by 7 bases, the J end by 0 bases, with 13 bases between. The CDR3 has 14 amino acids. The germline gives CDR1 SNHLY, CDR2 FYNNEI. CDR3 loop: CASNSQGFSYEQYF. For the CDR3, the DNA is TGTGCCAGCAACTCCCAGGGCTTCTCCTACGAGCAGTACTTC. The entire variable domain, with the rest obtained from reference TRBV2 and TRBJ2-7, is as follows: EPEVTQTPSHQVTQMGQEVILRCVPISNHLYFYWYRQILGQKVEFLVSFYNNEISEKSEIFDDQFSVERPDGSNFTLKIRSTKLEDSAMYFCASNSQGFSYEQYFGPGTRLTVT.

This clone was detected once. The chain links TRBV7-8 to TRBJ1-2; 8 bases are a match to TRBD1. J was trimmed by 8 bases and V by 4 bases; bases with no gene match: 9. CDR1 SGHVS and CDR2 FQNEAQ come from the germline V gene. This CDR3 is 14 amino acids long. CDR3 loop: CASSYSDRAKGYTF. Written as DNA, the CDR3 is TGTGCCAGCAGCTACTCGGACAGGGCCAAGGGCTACACCTTC.

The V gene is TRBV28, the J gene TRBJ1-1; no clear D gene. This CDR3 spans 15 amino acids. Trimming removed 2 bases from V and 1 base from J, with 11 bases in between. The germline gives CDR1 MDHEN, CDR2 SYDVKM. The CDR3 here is CASSLGGLENTEAFF. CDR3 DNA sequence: TGTGCCAGCAGTTTAGGCGGATTGGAGAACACTGAAGCTTTCTTT.

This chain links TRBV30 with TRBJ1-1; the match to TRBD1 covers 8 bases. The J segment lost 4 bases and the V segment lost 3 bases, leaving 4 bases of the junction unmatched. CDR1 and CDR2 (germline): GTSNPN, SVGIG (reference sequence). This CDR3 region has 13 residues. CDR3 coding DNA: TGTGCCTGGAGGGCCAGGGGGCTCACTGAAGCTTTCTTT. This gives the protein CAWRARGLTEAFF.

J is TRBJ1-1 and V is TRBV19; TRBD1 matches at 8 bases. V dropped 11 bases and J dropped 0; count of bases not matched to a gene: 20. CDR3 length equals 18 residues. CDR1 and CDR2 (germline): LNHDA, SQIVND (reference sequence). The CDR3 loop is CAGFDRGRGPGVNTEAFF. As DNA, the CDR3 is TGTGCCGGCTTTGACAGGGGCAGGGGGCCAGGAGTGAACACTGAAGCTTTCTTT.

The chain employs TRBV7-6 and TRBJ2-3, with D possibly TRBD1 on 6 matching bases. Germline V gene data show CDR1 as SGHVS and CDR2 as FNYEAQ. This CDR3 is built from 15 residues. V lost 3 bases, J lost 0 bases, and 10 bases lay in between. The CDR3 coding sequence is TGTGCCAGCAGCTTTTACAGGGCCAGCACAGATACGCAGTATTTT. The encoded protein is CASSFYRASTDTQYF.

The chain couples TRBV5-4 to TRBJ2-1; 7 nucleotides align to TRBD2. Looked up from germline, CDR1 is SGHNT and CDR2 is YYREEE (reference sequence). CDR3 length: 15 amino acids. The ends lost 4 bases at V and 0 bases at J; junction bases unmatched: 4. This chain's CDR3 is CASSQGGRSYNEQFF. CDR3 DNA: TGTGCCAGCAGCCAGGGAGGGCGCTCCTACAATGAGCAGTTCTTC.

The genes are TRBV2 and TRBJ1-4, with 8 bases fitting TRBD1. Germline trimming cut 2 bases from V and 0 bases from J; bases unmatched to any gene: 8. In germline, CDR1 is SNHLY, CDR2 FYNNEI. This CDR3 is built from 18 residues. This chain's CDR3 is CASSETGQEYSTNEKLFF. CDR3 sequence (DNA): TGTGCCAGCAGTGAAACGGGACAGGAGTATTCAACTAATGAAAAACTGTTTTTT.

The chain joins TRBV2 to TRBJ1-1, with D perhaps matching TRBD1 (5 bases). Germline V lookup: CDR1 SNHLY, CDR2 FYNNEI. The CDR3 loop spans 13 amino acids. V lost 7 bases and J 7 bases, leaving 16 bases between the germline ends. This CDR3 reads CASNRDRGDEAFF. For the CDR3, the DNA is TGTGCCAGCAATCGTGACCGGGGGGATGAAGCTTTCTTT.

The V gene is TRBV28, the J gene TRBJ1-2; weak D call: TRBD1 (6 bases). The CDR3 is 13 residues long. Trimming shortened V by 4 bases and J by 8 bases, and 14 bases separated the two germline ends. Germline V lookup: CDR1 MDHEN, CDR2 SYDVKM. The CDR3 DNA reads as TGTGCCAGCAGTTATTCAGGGGAGGGGGGCTACACCTTC. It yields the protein CASSYSGEGGYTF.

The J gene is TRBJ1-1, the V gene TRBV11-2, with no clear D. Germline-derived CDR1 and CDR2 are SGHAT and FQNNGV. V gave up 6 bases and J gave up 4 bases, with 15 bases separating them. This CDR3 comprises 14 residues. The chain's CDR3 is CASRGTRVTTEAFF. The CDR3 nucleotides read TGTGCCAGCAGGGGAACTAGGGTTACCACTGAAGCTTTCTTT.

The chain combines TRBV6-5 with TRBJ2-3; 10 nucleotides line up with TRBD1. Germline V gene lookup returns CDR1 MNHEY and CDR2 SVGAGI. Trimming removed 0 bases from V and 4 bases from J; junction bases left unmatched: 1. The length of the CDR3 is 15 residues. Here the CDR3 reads CASSYSGTGADTQYF. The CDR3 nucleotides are TGTGCCAGCAGTTACTCCGGGACAGGGGCAGATACGCAGTATTTT.

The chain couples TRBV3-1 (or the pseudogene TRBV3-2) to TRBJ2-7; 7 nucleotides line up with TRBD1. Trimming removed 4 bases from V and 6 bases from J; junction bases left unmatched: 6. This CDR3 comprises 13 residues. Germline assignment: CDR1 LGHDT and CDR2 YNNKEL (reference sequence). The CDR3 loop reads CASSPDRKSEQYF. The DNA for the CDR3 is TGTGCCAGCAGCCCGGACAGGAAAAGCGAGCAGTACTTC.

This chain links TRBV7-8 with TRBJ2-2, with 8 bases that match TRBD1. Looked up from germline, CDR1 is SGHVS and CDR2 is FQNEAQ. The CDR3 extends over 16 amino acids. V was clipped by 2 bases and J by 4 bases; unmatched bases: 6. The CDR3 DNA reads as TGTGCCAGCAGCTTACCGACAGGGGCCGGCACCGGGGAGCTGTTTTTT. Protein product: CASSLPTGAGTGELFF.

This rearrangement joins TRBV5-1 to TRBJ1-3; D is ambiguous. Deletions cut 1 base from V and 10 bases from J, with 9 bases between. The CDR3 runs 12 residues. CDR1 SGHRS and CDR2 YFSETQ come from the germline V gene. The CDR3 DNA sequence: TGCGCCAGCAGCTTGAACAGTGAAACCATATATTTT. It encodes CASSLNSETIYF.

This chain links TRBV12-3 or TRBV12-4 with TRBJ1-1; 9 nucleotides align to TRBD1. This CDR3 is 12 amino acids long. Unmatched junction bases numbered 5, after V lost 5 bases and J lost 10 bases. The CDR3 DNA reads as TGTGCCAGCAGTCTCCCGACAGGGGGAGCTTTCTTT. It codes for CASSLPTGGAFF.

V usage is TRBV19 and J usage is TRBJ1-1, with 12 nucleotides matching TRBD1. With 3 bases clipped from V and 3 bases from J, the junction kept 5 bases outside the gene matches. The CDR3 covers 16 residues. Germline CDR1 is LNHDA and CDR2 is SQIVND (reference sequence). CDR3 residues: CASSIGTGGSDTEAFF. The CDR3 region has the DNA TGTGCCAGTAGTATTGGGACAGGGGGCTCGGACACTGAAGCTTTCTTT. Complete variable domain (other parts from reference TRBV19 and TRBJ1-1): DGGITQSPKYLFRKEGQNVTLSCEQNLNHDAMYWYRQDPGQGLRLIYYSQIVNDFQKGDIAEGYSVSREKKESFPLTVTSAQKNPTAFYLCASSIGTGGSDTEAFFGQGTRLTVV.

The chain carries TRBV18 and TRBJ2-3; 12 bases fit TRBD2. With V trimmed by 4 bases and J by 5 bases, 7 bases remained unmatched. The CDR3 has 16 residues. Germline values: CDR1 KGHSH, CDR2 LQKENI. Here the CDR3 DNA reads TGTGCCAGCTCACTCCTCCCTAGCGGGGGGGAAGATACGCAGTATTTT. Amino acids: CASSLLPSGGEDTQYF.

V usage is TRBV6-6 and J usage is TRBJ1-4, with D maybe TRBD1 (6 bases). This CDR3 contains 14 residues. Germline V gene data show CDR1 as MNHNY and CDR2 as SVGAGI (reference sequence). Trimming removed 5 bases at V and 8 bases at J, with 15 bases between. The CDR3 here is CASSHRETNEKLFF. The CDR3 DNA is TGTGCCAGCAGTCACAGGGAGACGAACGAAAAACTGTTTTTT.

CDR3 protein: CASSRREGSNQPQHF. Here the CDR3 DNA reads TGTGCCAGCAGTCGGAGAGAGGGTAGCAATCAGCCCCAGCATTTT. The V and J genes are TRBV6-6 and TRBJ1-5; D is unclear. The V and J ends lost 5 bases and 0 bases respectively, with 11 bases between them. CDR3 size: 15 residues. Germline assignment: CDR1 MNHNY and CDR2 SVGAGI (reference sequence).